Given below is one T cell receptor (beta chain) in context. This entry comes from a study of blood T cell repertoires in COVID-19. On the study more broadly: There were acute and convalescent COVID-19 samples, and they came from the United States, Italy and Spain.

This table comes from immunoSEQ multiplex PCR, and its TCRdb copy is limited to in-frame clones, with some not included. The sample has about 440,000 clones, 90% seen once; the top ten hold roughly 0.66%. The recovered donors of Cohort 3 showed two negative PCRs, clearance, or symptom resolution. Trimming cost V 4 bases and J 9 bases, with 19 bases left between them. Germline V lookup: CDR1 MDHEN, CDR2 SYDVKM. The CDR3 extends over 15 amino acids. The genes are TRBV28 and TRBJ2-1, with a weak D call TRBD2 (7 bases). The receptor comes from a man between 18 and 35 years old who had recovered from COVID-19. Sequences were obtained from PBMCs or T cells enriched from blood (not recorded which). DNA for the CDR3: TGTGCCAGCAGTTCGGGGGGCGGTTCCTACGGTGAGCAGTTCTTC. Its protein product is CASSSGGGSYGEQFF. Combining the CDR3 with reference TRBV28 and TRBJ2-1 gives the whole variable domain DVKVTQSSRYLVKRTGEKVFLECVQDMDHENMFWYRQDPGLGLRLIYFSYDVKMKEKGDIPEGYSVSREKKERFSLILESASTNQTSMYLCASSSGGGSYGEQFFGPGTRLTVL.